This T cell receptor beta chain emerged from a study of human T cells and chemical hapten exposure. This clonotype was seen ten or more times. The CDR3 spans 14 residues. CDR1 and CDR2 (germline): MNHNY, SVGAGI (reference sequence). Trimming cost V 8 bases and J 0 bases, with 11 bases left between them. Using its own MiXCR run on the RACE reads, TCRdb lists one record per CDR3 protein. The sample lists around 31,000 distinct CDR3 sequences, 6% to 7.5% occurring once. The time point denotes: healthy volunteer bleed at 2 weeks. The authors extracted total RNA from unfractionated whole blood. Sequences were obtained from whole blood. The TCR sequence derives from a human donor in good health. Some clones in this sample may be carry-over from other donors' samples. The V call is TRBV6-6, the J call TRBJ1-5; D gene unclear. The CDR3 loop is CASLPTLSNQPQHF. In nucleotides, the CDR3 is TGTGCCAGCTTGCCGACCCTTAGCAATCAGCCCCAGCATTTT.